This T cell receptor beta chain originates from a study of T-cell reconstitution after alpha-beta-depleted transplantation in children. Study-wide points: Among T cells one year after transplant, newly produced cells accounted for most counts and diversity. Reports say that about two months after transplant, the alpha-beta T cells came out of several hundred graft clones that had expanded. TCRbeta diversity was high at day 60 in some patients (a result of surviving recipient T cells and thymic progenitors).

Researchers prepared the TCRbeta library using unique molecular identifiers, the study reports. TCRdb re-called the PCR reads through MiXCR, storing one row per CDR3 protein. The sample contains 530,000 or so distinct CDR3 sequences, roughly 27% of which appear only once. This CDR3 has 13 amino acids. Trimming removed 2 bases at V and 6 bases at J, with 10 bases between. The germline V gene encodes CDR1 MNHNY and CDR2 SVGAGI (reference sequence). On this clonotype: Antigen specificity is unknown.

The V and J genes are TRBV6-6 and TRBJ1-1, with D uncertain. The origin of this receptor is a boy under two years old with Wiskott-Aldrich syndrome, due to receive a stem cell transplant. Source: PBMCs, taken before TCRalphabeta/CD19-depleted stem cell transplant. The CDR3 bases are TGTGCCAGCAGTTACCCCAAGGGAGCTGAAGCTTTCTTT. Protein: CASSYPKGAEAFF.